This T cell receptor (beta chain) was recovered during a study of tumor T cells in aggressive B-cell lymphoma. Data came from immunoSEQ multiplex PCR; TCRdb stores just in-frame clones and leaves some out. The sample consists of about 5,000 clones, approximately 81% of them appearing once. Germline V CDR1 and CDR2: LNHDA, SQIVND (reference sequence). The CDR3 runs 14 residues. V was pared by 5 bases and J by 4 bases, with 5 bases of the junction left unmatched. V and J are TRBV19 and TRBJ2-4; 7 bases match TRBD1. The sequence was obtained from an adult with diffuse large B cell lymphoma. Sequences were obtained from tumor tissue. CDR3 amino acids: CASSHRDSKNIQYF. Here the CDR3 DNA reads TGTGCCAGTAGTCACCGGGACAGTAAAAACATTCAGTACTTC.